Below, 14 T cell receptor beta chains from the same sample are listed, as sequenced in a study of response to subunit inactivated influenza vaccine. MiXCR, run by TCRdb on the RT-PCR reads, gives a single entry per CDR3 protein. There are about 620,000 distinct CDR3 sequences in the sample; roughly 12% occur only once, and 10% lies in the top ten. The material sequenced was PBMCs from blood, taken on the day of vaccination. The receptors stem from a man aged 45-60 years who received an inactivated influenza vaccine.

This sequence joins TRBV27 and TRBJ2-5, with 9 bases matching TRBD1. Germline CDR1 is MNHEY and CDR2 is SMNVEV (reference sequence). The junction had 3 bases not matched to a gene; V was cut back by 1 base and J by 3 bases. The CDR3 is 15 amino acids. CDR3 protein: CASSLYDRGKETQYF. The DNA of the CDR3 is TGTGCCAGCAGTTTATACGACAGGGGGAAAGAGACCCAGTACTTC.

There are a few counts of this clonotype. This chain links TRBV6-2 or TRBV6-3 with TRBJ2-1, with no clear D. Per the germline V gene, CDR1 is MNHEY and CDR2 is SVGEGT. V shed 6 bases and J shed 11 bases, with 8 bases lying between them. The CDR3 contains 10 residues. Written as DNA, the CDR3 is TGTGCCAGCAGCCAAGGCAAGCAGTTCTTC. Protein product: CASSQGKQFF.

This clonotype was counted at least ten times. This rearrangement joins TRBV12-3 or TRBV12-4 to TRBJ2-7, with D unclear. The V and J ends lost 4 bases and 7 bases respectively, with 8 bases between them. The CDR3 has 11 residues. Here the CDR3 reads CASSSAREQYF. In DNA, the CDR3 is TGTGCCAGCAGTTCGGCCCGGGAGCAGTACTTC.

This clonotype was observed at least ten times. The genes are TRBV20-1 and TRBJ1-4, with TRBD1 matching 7 bases. CDR3 length: 13 amino acids. V lost 6 bases and J lost 8; bases outside the gene matches: 9. CDR1 is DFQATT, CDR2 SNEGSKA, per germline (reference sequence). The CDR3: CSAIRDREEKLFF. The CDR3 coding sequence is TGCAGTGCGATCCGGGACAGAGAGGAAAAACTGTTTTTT.

The rearrangement joins TRBV11-2 to TRBJ2-5; 10 positions match TRBD2. The trim removed 0 bases at V and 4 bases at J, leaving 5 bases unmatched. The CDR3 has 16 residues. Per the germline V gene, CDR1 is SGHAT and CDR2 is FQNNGV. The CDR3 reads CASSLDSGRAVETQYF. DNA of the CDR3: TGTGCCAGCAGCTTAGACAGCGGGAGGGCCGTAGAGACCCAGTACTTC. The variable domain in full, completed from reference TRBV11-2 and TRBJ2-5, reads EAGVAQSPRYKIIEKRQSVAFWCNPISGHATLYWYQQILGQGPKLLIQFQNNGVVDDSQLPKDRFSAERLKGVDSTLKIQPAKLEDSAVYLCASSLDSGRAVETQYFGPGTRLLVL.

There are many counts of this clonotype. The rearrangement uses TRBV4-3 and TRBJ2-7, with 9 nucleotides matching TRBD1. This CDR3 is built from 14 residues. Germline V CDR1 and CDR2: LGHNA, YSLEER. V gave up 6 bases and J gave up 5 bases; unmatched junction bases: 8. CDR3 nucleotide sequence: TGCGCCAGCAGTCACAGGGGGCCGGGGGACGAGCAGTACTTC. This gives the protein CASSHRGPGDEQYF.

The chain joins TRBV4-2 to TRBJ2-7; D gene ambiguous. V lost 2 bases to trimming and J lost 3 bases, with 8 bases between them. This CDR3 comprises 13 residues. Germline V CDR1 and CDR2: LGHNA, YNFKEQ. In DNA, the CDR3 is TGTGCCAGCAGCCAAACCCCCGGCTACGAGCAGTACTTC. This sequence encodes CASSQTPGYEQYF.

This clonotype was detected a few times. The chain employs TRBV7-2 and TRBJ1-1; D may be TRBD1 (6 bases). Germline assignment: CDR1 SGHTA and CDR2 FQGNSA. Trimming left V 1 base short and J 3 bases short, with 18 bases between. The CDR3 loop spans 17 amino acids. The CDR3 reads CASSLGGAYSLYTEAFF. CDR3 DNA sequence: TGTGCCAGCAGCTTAGGGGGGGCCTACAGCCTTTACACTGAAGCTTTCTTT.

V is TRBV7-9 and J is TRBJ2-4; 8 bases agree with TRBD1. V lost 5 bases and J lost 7; bases outside the gene matches: 4. The CDR3 sequence is 13 residues long. Germline CDR1 reads SEHNR; CDR2 reads FQNEAQ (reference sequence). The CDR3 nucleotides read TGTGCCAGCAGCACGGACAGGGCGAACATTCAGTACTTC. Its translation is CASSTDRANIQYF.

This clonotype was counted between two and nine times. The chain links TRBV19 to TRBJ2-7; 8 bases are a match to TRBD1. Germline assignment: CDR1 LNHDA and CDR2 SQIVND (reference sequence). The CDR3 sequence is 14 residues long. The ends lost 6 bases at V and 2 bases at J; junction bases unmatched: 6. CDR3 amino acids: CASRRQGKTYEQYF. DNA for the CDR3: TGTGCCAGTAGGAGACAGGGGAAGACCTACGAGCAGTACTTC.

This clonotype was observed a handful of times. The chain uses TRBV10-3 and TRBJ1-1, with TRBD1 matching 8 bases. J lost 1 base, V lost 0 bases, and 10 bases had no gene match. CDR1 ENHRY and CDR2 SYGVKD come from the germline V gene. The CDR3 is 18 residues long. The CDR3 sequence: CAISESRSQGAPNTEAFF. The CDR3 DNA is TGTGCCATCAGTGAGTCGAGGTCGCAGGGGGCCCCGAACACTGAAGCTTTCTTT.

The gene calls are TRBV4-2 and TRBJ2-7; TRBD2 is a possible D gene (6 bases). The length of the CDR3 is 18 residues. Trimming removed 1 base from V and 0 bases from J, with 19 bases in between. Germline CDR1 reads LGHNA; CDR2 reads YNFKEQ. CDR3 region: CASSQVEFGGASSYEQYF. As DNA, the CDR3 is TGTGCCAGCAGCCAAGTGGAATTCGGAGGGGCCTCCTCCTACGAGCAGTACTTC.

In this sample, this clonotype turned up a few times. The J gene is TRBJ2-1, the V gene TRBV7-9; D is unresolved. Germline V CDR1 and CDR2: SEHNR, FQNEAQ (reference sequence). V lost 7 bases, J lost 0 bases, and 16 bases lay in between. The CDR3 loop spans 16 amino acids. This CDR3 reads CASTPFGSDSYNEQFF. The CDR3 region has the DNA TGTGCCAGCACCCCTTTCGGCTCAGACTCCTACAATGAGCAGTTCTTC. Full variable domain (rest looked up from reference TRBV7-9 and TRBJ2-1): DTGVSQNPRHKITKRGQNVTFRCDPISEHNRLYWYRQTLGQGPEFLTYFQNEAQLEKSRLLSDRFSAERPKGSFSTLEIQRTEQGDSAMYLCASTPFGSDSYNEQFFGPGTRLTVL.

Regarding this clonotype: Compared with germline, one end of the junction differs, possibly owing to a read error. The J gene is TRBJ2-1, the V gene TRBV12-3 or TRBV12-4; TRBD2 agrees at 14 bases. The CDR3 runs 12 residues. CDR3 in DNA: TGTGCCAGCAGTCAGACTAGCGGGGGGGCCGAATTC. Translation: CASSQTSGGAEF.